This entry features one T cell receptor beta chain sequence. The antigen is undetermined. The sample belongs to a study of cytomegalovirus exposure and HLA in healthy donors. Study-level results: According to a subsequent analysis, TCR clusters from the first cohort were inclined to appear together in the 120 validation repertoires. Confirmation in vitro established that three CMV-associated chains were specific for CMV antigens.

Trimming took 1 base from V and 1 from J; bases not matched to a gene: 5. The CDR3 covers 16 residues. CDR1 MGHRA and CDR2 YSYEKL come from the germline V gene. Method: immunoSEQ multiplex PCR; TCRdb's copy keeps in-frame clones and lacks some. Of approximately 59,000 clones detected, roughly 93% appear once; the ten largest clones hold under 2%. The rearrangement links TRBV4-1 to TRBJ2-3; 7 nucleotides match TRBD2. Sequenced material: PBMCs. This TCR came from a woman between 18 and 30 years old in good health and CMV-seropositive. CDR3 loop: CASSQASGARTDTQYF. The CDR3 nucleotides read TGCGCCAGCAGCCAAGCAAGCGGGGCCCGCACAGATACGCAGTATTTT.